The present T cell receptor beta chain was sequenced within a study of graft-versus-host responses after intestinal transplantation. Looking at the study overall: Transplant types were multivisceral, liver-intestinal, or isolated intestinal. Anti-thymocyte globulin served as induction for all recipients, who then took tacrolimus and steroids for about 3 years.

Sequencing used immunoSEQ multiplex PCR; TCRdb keeps in-frame clones, though not all of them. The sample holds 130,000 or so clones, 80% to 95% seen once. Study results and limitations: Recipient marrow showed GvH clones, some seen first in ileum or blood. Early declines in HvG clones that occurred post-transplant were associated with peak circulating GvH clone levels.

V lost 7 bases and J lost 2; bases outside the gene matches: 11. The germline V gene encodes CDR1 MNHNS and CDR2 SASEGT. The CDR3 totals 15 residues. As regards this clone: Its target is unknown.

V is TRBV6-1 and J is TRBJ2-7; TRBD1 aligns across 7 bases. The sequence derives from a human donor who received an intestinal transplant. This specimen was unstimulated CD4+ T cells sorted from spleen or lymph node cells, taken before intestinal transplant. For the CDR3, the DNA is TGTGCCAGCACCCGAAGGGGGCAGGGTACCTACGAGCAGTACTTC. It codes for CASTRRGQGTYEQYF.